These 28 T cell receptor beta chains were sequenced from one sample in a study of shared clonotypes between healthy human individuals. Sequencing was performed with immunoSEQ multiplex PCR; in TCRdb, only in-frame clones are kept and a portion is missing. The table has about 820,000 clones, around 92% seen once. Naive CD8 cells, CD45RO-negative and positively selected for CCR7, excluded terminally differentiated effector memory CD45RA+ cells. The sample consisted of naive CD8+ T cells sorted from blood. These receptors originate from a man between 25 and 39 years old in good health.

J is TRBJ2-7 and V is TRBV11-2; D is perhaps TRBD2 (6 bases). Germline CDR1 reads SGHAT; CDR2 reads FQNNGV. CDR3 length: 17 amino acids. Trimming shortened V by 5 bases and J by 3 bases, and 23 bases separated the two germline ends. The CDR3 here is CASSQEAKTMGLYEQYF. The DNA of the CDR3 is TGTGCCAGCAGCCAAGAAGCGAAGACTATGGGACTCTACGAGCAGTACTTC.

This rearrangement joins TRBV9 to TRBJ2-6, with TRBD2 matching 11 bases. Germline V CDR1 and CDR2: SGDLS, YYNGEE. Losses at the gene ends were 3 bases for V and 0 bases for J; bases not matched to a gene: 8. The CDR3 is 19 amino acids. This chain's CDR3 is CASSDLSGRESSGANVLTF. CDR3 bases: TGTGCCAGCAGCGACCTTAGCGGGAGGGAAAGCTCTGGGGCCAACGTCCTGACTTTC.

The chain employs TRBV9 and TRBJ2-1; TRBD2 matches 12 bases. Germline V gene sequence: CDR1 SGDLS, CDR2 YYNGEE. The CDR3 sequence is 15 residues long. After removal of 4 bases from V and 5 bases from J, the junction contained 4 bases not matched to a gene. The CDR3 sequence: CASSLAGGSNNEQFF. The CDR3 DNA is TGTGCCAGCAGCCTAGCGGGAGGGTCCAACAATGAGCAGTTCTTC. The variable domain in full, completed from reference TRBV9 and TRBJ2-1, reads DSGVTQTPKHLITATGQRVTLRCSPRSGDLSVYWYQQSLDQGLQFLIQYYNGEERAKGNILERFSAQQFPDLHSELNLSSLELGDSALYFCASSLAGGSNNEQFFGPGTRLTVL.

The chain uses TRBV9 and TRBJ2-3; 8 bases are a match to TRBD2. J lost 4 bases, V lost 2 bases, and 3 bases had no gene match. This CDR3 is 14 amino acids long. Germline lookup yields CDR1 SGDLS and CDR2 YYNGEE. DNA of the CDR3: TGTGCCAGCAGCGTGAGCGGGAGTTCAGATACGCAGTATTTT. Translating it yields CASSVSGSSDTQYF.

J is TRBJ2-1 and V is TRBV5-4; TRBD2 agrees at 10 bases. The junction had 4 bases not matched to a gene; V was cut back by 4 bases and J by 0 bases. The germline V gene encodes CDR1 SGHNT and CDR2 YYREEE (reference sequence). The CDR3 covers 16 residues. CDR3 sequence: CASSGPSGGSYNEQFF. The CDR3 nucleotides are TGTGCCAGCAGCGGGCCTAGCGGGGGCTCCTACAATGAGCAGTTCTTC.

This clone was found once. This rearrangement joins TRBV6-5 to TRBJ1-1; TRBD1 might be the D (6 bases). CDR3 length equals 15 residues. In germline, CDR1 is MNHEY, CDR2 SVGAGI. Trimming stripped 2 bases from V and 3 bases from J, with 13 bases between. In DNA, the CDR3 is TGTGCCAGCAGTTACGCGACCGAGGGGGACACTGAAGCTTTCTTT. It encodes CASSYATEGDTEAFF.

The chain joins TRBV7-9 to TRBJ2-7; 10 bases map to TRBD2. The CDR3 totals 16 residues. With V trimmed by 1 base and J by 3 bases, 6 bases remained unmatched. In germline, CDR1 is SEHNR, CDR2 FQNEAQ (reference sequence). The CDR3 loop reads CASSLVLAGTDYEQYF. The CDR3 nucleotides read TGTGCCAGCAGCTTAGTACTAGCGGGGACCGACTACGAGCAGTACTTC.

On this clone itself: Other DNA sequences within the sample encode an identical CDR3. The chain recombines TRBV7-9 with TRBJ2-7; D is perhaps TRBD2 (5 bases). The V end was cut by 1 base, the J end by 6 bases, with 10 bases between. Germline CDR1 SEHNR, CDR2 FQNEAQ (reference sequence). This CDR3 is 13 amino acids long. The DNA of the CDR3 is TGTGCCAGCAGCTTAGGAGAGGGTGGCGAGCAGTACTTC. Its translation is CASSLGEGGEQYF. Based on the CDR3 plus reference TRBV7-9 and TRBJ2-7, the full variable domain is DTGVSQNPRHKITKRGQNVTFRCDPISEHNRLYWYRQTLGQGPEFLTYFQNEAQLEKSRLLSDRFSAERPKGSFSTLEIQRTEQGDSAMYLCASSLGEGGEQYFGPGTRLTVT.

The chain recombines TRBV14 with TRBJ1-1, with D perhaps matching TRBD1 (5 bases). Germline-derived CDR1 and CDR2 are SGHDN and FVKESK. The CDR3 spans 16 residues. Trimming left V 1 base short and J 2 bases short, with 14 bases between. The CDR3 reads CASSQAHTGANTEAFF. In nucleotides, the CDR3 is TGTGCCAGCAGCCAAGCACATACAGGAGCTAACACTGAAGCTTTCTTT.

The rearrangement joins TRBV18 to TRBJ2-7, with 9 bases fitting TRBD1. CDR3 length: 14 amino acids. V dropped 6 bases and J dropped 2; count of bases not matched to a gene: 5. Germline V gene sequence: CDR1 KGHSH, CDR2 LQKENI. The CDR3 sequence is CASSHGQGTYEQYF. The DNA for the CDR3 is TGTGCCAGCTCTCACGGACAGGGGACCTACGAGCAGTACTTC.

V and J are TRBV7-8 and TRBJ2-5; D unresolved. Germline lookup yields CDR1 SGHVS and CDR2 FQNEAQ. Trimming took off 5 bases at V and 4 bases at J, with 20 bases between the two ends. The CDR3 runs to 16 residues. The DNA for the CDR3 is TGTGCCAGCAGCCAGGAGAACCCAACCTACCGAGAGACCCAGTACTTC. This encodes CASSQENPTYRETQYF.

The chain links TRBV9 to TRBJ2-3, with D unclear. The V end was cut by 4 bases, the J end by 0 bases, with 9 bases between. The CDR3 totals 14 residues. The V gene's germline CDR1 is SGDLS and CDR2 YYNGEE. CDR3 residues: CASSPRVSTDTQYF. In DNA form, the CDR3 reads TGTGCCAGCAGCCCCCGGGTGAGCACAGATACGCAGTATTTT.

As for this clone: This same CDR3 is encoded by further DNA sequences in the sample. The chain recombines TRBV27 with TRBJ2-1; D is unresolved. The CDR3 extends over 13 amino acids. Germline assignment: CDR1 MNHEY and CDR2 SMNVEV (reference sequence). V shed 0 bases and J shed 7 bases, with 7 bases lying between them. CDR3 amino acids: CASSLSGSNEQFF. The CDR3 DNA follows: TGTGCCAGCAGTTTATCGGGATCTAATGAGCAGTTCTTC.

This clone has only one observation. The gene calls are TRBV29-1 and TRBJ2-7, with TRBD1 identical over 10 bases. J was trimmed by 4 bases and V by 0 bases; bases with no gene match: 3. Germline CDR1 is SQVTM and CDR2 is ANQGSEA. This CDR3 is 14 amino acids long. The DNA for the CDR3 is TGCAGCGTTGAAGATCGGGACAGGGGTTACGAGCAGTACTTC. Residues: CSVEDRDRGYEQYF.

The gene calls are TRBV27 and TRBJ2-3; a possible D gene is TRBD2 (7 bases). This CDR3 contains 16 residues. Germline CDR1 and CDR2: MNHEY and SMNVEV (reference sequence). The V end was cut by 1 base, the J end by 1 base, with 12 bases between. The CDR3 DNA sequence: TGTGCCAGCAGTTTATTAAGGGGGAGGGGCACAGATACGCAGTATTTT. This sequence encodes CASSLLRGRGTDTQYF.

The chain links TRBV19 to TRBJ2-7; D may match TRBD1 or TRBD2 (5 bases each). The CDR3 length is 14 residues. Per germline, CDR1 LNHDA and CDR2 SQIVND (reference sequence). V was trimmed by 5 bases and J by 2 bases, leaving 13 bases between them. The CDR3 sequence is CASSPGRLTYEQYF. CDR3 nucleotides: TGTGCCAGTAGTCCGGGACGGCTAACCTACGAGCAGTACTTC.

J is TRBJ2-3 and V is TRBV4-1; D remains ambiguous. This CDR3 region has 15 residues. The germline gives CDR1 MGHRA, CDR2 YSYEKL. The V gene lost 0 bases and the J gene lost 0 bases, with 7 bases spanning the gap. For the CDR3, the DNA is TGCGCCAGCAGCCAAGAATACAAGAGCACAGATACGCAGTATTTT. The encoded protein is CASSQEYKSTDTQYF.

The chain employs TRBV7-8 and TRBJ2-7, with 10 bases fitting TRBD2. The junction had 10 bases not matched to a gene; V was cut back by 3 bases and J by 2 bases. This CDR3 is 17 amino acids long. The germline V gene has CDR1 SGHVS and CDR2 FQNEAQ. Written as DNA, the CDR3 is TGTGCCAGCAGCTTCATGGAGCGGGAGGGCCCGGCCTACGAGCAGTACTTC. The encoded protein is CASSFMEREGPAYEQYF. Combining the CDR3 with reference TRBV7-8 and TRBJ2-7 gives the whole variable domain GAGVSQSPRYKVAKRGQDVALRCDPISGHVSLFWYQQALGQGPEFLTYFQNEAQLDKSGLPSDRFFAERPEGSVSTLKIQRTQQEDSAVYLCASSFMEREGPAYEQYFGPGTRLTVT.

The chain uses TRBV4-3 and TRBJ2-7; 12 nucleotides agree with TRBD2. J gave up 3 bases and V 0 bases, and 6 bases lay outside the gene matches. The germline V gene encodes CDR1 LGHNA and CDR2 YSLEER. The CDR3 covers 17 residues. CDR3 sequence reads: CASSQDETSGSIYEQYF. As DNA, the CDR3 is TGCGCCAGCAGCCAAGATGAGACTAGCGGGAGTATCTACGAGCAGTACTTC.

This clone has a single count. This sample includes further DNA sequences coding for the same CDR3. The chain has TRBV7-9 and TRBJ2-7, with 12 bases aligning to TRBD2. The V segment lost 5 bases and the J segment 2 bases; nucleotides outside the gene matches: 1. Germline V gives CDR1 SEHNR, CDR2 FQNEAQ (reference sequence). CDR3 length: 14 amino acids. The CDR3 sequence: CASSRTSGTYEQYF. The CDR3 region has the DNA TGTGCCAGCAGCCGGACTAGCGGGACCTACGAGCAGTACTTC.

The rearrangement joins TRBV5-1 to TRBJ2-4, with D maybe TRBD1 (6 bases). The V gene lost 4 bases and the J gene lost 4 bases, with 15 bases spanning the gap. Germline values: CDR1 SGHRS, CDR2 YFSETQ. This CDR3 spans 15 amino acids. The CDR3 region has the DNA TGCGCCAGCAGCATTGGCTCAGGGGTTAAAAACATTCAGTACTTC. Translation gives CASSIGSGVKNIQYF.

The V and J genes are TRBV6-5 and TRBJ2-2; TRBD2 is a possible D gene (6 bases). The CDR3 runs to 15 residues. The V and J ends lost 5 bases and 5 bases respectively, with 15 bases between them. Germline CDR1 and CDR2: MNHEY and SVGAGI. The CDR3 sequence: CASSPSGGGTGELFF. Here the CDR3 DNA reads TGTGCCAGCAGTCCCTCCGGTGGGGGGACCGGGGAGCTGTTTTTT.

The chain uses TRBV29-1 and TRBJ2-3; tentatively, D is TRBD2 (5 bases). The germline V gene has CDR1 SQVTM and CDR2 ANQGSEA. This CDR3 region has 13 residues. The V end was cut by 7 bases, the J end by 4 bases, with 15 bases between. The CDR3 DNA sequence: TGCAGCGCTTCACTAGTTGATGCAGATACGCAGTATTTT. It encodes CSASLVDADTQYF.

The CDR3 is CASSYGGMTGELFF. The DNA for the CDR3 is TGTGCCAGCAGTTACGGCGGGATGACCGGGGAGCTGTTTTTT. The V and J genes are TRBV6-5 and TRBJ2-2, with D possibly matching TRBD2 (6 bases). The length of the CDR3 is 14 residues. Germline V gene data show CDR1 as MNHEY and CDR2 as SVGAGI. The V gene lost 2 bases and the J gene lost 5 bases, with 9 bases spanning the gap.

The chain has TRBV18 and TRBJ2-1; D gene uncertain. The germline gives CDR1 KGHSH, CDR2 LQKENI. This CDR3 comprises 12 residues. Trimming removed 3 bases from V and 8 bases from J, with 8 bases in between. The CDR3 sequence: CASSPSTHEQFF. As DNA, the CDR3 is TGTGCCAGCTCACCTTCCACACATGAGCAGTTCTTC. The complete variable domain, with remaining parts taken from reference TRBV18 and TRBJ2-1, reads NAGVMQNPRHLVRRRGQEARLRCSPMKGHSHVYWYRQLPEEGLKFMVYLQKENIIDESGMPKERFSAEFPKEGPSILRIQQVVRGDSAAYFCASSPSTHEQFFGPGTRLTVL.

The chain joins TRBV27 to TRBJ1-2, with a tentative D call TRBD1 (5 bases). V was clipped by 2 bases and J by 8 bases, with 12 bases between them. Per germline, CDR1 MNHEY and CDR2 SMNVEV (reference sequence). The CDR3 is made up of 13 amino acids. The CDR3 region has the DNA TGTGCCAGCAGTTTAGCGGGGACGGGCGGCTACACCTTC. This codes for CASSLAGTGGYTF.

The CDR3 nucleotides are TGTGCCAGCAGTTCCCCCAGGAGGGGGCGAGGTGGCTACACCTTC. Its protein product is CASSSPRRGRGGYTF. This chain uses TRBV28 with TRBJ1-2, with TRBD1 matching 7 bases. V lost 4 bases, J lost 7 bases, and 12 bases stayed unmatched. Germline assignment: CDR1 MDHEN and CDR2 SYDVKM. This CDR3 region has 15 residues.

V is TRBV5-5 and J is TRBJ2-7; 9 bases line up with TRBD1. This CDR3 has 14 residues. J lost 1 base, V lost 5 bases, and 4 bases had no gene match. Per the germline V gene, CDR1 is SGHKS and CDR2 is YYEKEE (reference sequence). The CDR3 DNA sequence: TGTGCCAGCAGGGCCGGGACAGGGTCCTACGAGCAGTACTTC. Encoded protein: CASRAGTGSYEQYF.